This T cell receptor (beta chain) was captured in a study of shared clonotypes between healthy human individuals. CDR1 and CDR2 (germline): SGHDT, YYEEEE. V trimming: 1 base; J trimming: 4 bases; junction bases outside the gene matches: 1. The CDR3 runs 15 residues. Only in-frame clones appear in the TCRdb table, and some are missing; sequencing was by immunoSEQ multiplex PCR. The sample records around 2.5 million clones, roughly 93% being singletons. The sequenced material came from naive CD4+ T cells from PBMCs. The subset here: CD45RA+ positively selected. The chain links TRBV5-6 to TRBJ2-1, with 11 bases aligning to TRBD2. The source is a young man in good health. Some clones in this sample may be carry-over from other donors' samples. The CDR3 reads CASSLLAGGYNEQFF. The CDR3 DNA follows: TGTGCCAGCAGCTTGCTAGCGGGAGGTTACAATGAGCAGTTCTTC.